This T cell receptor beta chain is from a study of cytomegalovirus exposure and HLA in healthy donors. Study-level points and caveats: Immune exposure information comprised only CMV serostatus. Later analysis placed DRB1 highest and HLA-C lowest in TCR association rates, which differed by HLA locus.

The study ran its PCR with 60 Vbeta and 13 Jbeta primers. Data came from immunoSEQ multiplex PCR; TCRdb stores just in-frame clones and leaves some out. The top ten clones hold approximately 2.3% of a sample with some 150,000 clones, 80% of them seen once. The ends were cut back, 6 bases at V and 9 bases at J, with 14 bases in the middle. This CDR3 has 12 amino acids. CDR1 MNHEY and CDR2 SVGAGI come from the germline V gene. As to this clone: Its target is unknown.

The chain couples TRBV6-5 to TRBJ2-5; maybe TRBD1 (5 bases). The clonotype originates from a man younger than 45 in good health and CMV-seronegative. Sample: PBMCs. CDR3 residues: CASRDLLGAQYF. CDR3 nucleotides: TGTGCCAGCAGGGATTTGTTAGGGGCCCAGTACTTC.